This TCR beta chain emerged from a study of cytotoxic CD8 clonotypes in ibrutinib-treated CLL. The table came from immunoSEQ multiplex PCR; TCRdb's copy has only in-frame clones and leaves some out. The sample has tens of thousands of clones, approximately 52% seen once. The V and J ends lost 2 bases and 5 bases respectively, with 13 bases between them. The CDR3 runs 14 residues. CDR1 and CDR2 (germline): MNHEY, SVGAGI. This specimen was PBMCs, taken after 24 months of ibrutinib treatment. The gene calls are TRBV6-5 and TRBJ2-7; D is unresolved. The TCR sequence derives from a human donor with chronic lymphocytic leukemia. As DNA, the CDR3 is TGTGCCAGCAGTTACGGGCAGGACCCTCACGAGCAGTACGTC. Protein product: CASSYGQDPHEQYV.